Sequencing of this T cell receptor (beta chain) was carried out in a study of T-cell reconstitution after alpha-beta-depleted transplantation in children (TCRdb year 2016). Study-wide context: Using TCR repertoire profiling, the study quantitatively followed how T-cell immune reconstitution unfolded in children after TCRalphabeta/CD19-depleted allogeneic hematopoietic cell transplantation. What the authors observed across the whole study: About two months after transplant, the apparently early recovery of alphabetaT-cell counts reportedly depended on just several hundred clones that had expanded rapidly and came from non-depleted graft cells. Over the following months the frequencies of hyperexpanded clones went down, and after one year T-cell counts and TCRbeta diversity were mostly credited to newly produced T cells. In some patients, the high TCRbeta diversity seen at day 60 was put down to recipient T cells and intrathymic progenitors that had survived conditioning.

This clonotype has just a few counts. The antigen it recognizes is unknown. Base quality data are lacking; no much larger clone is found one base away. Trimming costs V 5 bases and J 2 bases, and their ends lie 10 bases apart. The CDR3 goes from the cysteine to the phenylalanine over 13 residues. CDR3 DNA is the only sequence kept; it has 39 bases, read in frame from the first base. Libraries were constructed by PCR. Sequencing relied on an Illumina HiSeq 2500. Molecular barcoding was employed in the preparation of TCR libraries, with unique molecular identifiers being used to normalize TCRbeta repertoire quantification. The public reads were reanalyzed by TCRdb: fastp trimming at Q25, MiXCR alignment, in-frame beta chains only. Rows matching on CDR3 protein sequence are summarized as one entry with the most common DNA and genes. The sample yields some 830,000 distinct CDR3 sequences; roughly 15% were counted once. Of the sample, approximately 4.5% falls within the top ten clones.

Explained via the paper, the treatment or condition label denotes: allogeneic hematopoietic cell transplantation with graft depleted of TCRalphabeta T cells and CD19 B cells. The transplant recipients were children given TCRalphabeta/CD19-depleted allogeneic hematopoietic cell grafts. Rearrangement joined TRBV12-3 or TRBV12-4 to TRBJ2-7; a weak D assignment points to TRBD1 (5 bases agree). The origin of this receptor is a male patient aged 10 to 17 who had a stem cell transplant for acute lymphoblastic leukemia, so the T cells may come from the graft donor. This specimen was PBMCs, mostly from graft donor cells, taken 360 days after TCRalphabeta/CD19-depleted stem cell transplant. The nucleotide sequence reads as follows: TGTGCCAGCAGTGCCAGGGCTACCTACGAGCAGTACTTC. This encodes CASSARATYEQYF.